This record covers a single TCR beta chain. Its antigen remains unidentified. Base qualities are not provided; no much larger clone lies one nucleotide away. This sample was included in a study of blood T cell repertoires in COVID-19 (dated by TCRdb to about 2020). For context, the study as a whole: The collaborator samples originated in the United States, Italy and Spain and spanned the acute and convalescent phases of COVID-19. The material from the prospective study consisted of cDNA or gDNA derived from T cells, B-cell-depleted T cells, or PBMCs. The repertoires were made available in a free public database intended to serve as a resource for research on the immune response to SARS-CoV-2. The samples were drawn from the first 160 participants of the ongoing ImmuneRACE study and from 950 to 1,500 subjects provided by 6 global collaborators. Where available, HLA class I and class II types were obtained from metadata supplied by the sample provider rather than from assay-based typing. Subjects who had been exposed to COVID-19, were actively infected with it, or had recovered from it provided the deeply sampled blood TCRbeta repertoires that made up the dataset. Sample metadata almost always included a de-identified subject ID, COVID-19 status, age in years and sex.

Each collaborating institution followed its own protocols to collect whole blood in K2EDTA tubes. For TCRbeta analysis, collaborator samples were shipped as frozen whole blood, as isolated PBMCs, or as DNA extracted from either sample type. What the research found in general, with its limitations: The quantity of clinical and demographic metadata differed by source and by participant and was supplied without curation.

TCRbeta CDR3 regions were amplified from genomic DNA by means of the immunoSEQ Assay, a bias-controlled multiplex PCR. The original methods were these. The number of nucleated cells in each sample was estimated by amplification of reference gene primers within the assay. To quantify the absolute abundance of each unique TCRbeta CDR3 rearrangement, sequence reads were collapsed and filtered. For each sample, productive Simpson clonality was calculated by taking the square root of Simpson's diversity index across productive rearrangements. TCRdb stores this immuneACCESS table with in-frame sequences only. Part of the clones is absent; in the studies checked, under half of the shortfall reflects unresolved V genes, and no reason is known for the rest. The V and J calls and clone size come from that table; D and trimming were worked out from the DNA. The sample includes approximately 52,000 clones, with around 93% observed a single time. 3% to 3.5% of the sample belongs to the ten largest clones.

From the germline V gene (reference sequence), CDR1 is SGHKS and CDR2 is YYEKEE. Trimming costs V 4 bases and J 0 bases, and their ends lie 14 bases apart. From its cysteine to its phenylalanine, the CDR3 spans 15 amino acids. The retained sequence is limited to the CDR3, 45 bases, with the frame set at the first base. The sequencing sample was made of peripheral blood. The chain is assembled from TRBV5-5 and TRBJ2-7; the D gene is perhaps TRBD2, from 7 matching bases. This TCR derives from a man aged 50-59 years with acute or convalescent COVID-19. The DNA sequence is TGTGCCAGCAGCGCCAGGGGAGGGGTCTCCTACGAGCAGTACTTC. Its coded protein is CASSARGGVSYEQYF.